Included here is one TCR beta chain sequence, with context. CD45RO-negative cells were positively selected for CCR7, leaving out terminally differentiated effector memory CD45RA+ cells. The data derive from a study of shared clonotypes between healthy human individuals. The repertoire was sequenced with immunoSEQ multiplex PCR; TCRdb's copy has only in-frame clones and lacks some. Of 450,000 to 700,000 clones listed, about 95% are singletons. This clonotype originated in a woman in her twenties or thirties in good health. The sequenced sample consisted of naive CD8+ T cells sorted from blood.

The CDR3 protein is CASSPRGAGGSHEQFF. The CDR3, as DNA: TGTGCCAGCAGCCCCCGGGGGGCGGGAGGGTCGCATGAGCAGTTCTTC. The V and J genes are TRBV5-4 and TRBJ2-1; 9 bases line up with TRBD2. V was pared by 4 bases and J by 8 bases, with 13 bases of the junction left unmatched. Germline CDR1 SGHNT, CDR2 YYREEE (reference sequence). CDR3 length: 16 residues.